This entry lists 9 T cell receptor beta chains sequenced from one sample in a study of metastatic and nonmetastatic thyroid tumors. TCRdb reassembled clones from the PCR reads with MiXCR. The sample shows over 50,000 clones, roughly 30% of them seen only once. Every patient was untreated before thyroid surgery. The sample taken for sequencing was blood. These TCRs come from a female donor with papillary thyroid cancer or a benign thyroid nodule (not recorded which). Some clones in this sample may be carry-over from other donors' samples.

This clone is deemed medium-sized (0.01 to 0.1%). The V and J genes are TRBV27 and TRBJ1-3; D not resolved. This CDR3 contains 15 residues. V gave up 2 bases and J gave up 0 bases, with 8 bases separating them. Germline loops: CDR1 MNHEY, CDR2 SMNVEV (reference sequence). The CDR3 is CASSLGPDSGNTIYF. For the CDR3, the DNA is TGTGCCAGCAGTTTAGGGCCAGACTCTGGAAACACCATATATTTT.

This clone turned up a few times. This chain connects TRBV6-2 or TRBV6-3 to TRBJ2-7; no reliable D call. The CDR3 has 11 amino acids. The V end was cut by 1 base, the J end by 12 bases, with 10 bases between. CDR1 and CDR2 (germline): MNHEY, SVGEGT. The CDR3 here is CASSYWSDWYF. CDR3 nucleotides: TGTGCCAGCAGTTACTGGTCCGATTGGTACTTC.

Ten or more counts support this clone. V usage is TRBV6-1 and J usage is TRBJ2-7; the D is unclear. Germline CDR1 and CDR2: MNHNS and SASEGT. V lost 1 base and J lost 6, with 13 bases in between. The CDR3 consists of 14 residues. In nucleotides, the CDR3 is TGTGCCAGCAGTGAAGAGATCGTACCAGGCGAGCAGTACTTC. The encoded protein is CASSEEIVPGEQYF.

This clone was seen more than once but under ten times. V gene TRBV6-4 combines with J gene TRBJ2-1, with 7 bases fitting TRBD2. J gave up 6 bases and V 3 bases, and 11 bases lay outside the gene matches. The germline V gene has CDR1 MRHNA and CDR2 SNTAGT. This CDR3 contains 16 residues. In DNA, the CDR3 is TGTGCCAGCAGTGAGAGGGGAGGGCACACTACCAATGAGCAGTTCTTC. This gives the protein CASSERGGHTTNEQFF.

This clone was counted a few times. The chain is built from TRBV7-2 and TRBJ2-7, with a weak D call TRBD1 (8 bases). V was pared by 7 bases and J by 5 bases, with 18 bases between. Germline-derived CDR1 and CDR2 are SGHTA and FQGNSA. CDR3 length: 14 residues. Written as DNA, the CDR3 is TGTGCCAGCACCACAGGGGGGGTCATCCACGAGCAGTACTTC. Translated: CASTTGGVIHEQYF.

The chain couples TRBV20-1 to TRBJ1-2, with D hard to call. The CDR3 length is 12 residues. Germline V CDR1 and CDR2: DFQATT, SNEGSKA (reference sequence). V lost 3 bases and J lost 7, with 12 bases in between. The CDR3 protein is CSARSSSGGYTF. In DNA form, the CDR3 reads TGCAGTGCTAGGAGTAGTTCAGGTGGCTACACCTTC.

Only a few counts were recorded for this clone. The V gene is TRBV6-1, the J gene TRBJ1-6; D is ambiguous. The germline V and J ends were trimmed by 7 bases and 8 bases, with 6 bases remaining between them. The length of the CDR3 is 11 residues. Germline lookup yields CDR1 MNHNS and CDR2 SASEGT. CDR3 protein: CASMEDSPLHF. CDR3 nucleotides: TGTGCCAGCATGGAAGATTCACCCCTCCACTTT.

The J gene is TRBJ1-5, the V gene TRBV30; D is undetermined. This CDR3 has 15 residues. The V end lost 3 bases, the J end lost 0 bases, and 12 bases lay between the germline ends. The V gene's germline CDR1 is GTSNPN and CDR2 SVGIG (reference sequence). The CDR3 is CAWSLDTLSNQPQHF. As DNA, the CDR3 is TGTGCCTGGAGCCTAGACACCCTTAGCAATCAGCCCCAGCATTTT.

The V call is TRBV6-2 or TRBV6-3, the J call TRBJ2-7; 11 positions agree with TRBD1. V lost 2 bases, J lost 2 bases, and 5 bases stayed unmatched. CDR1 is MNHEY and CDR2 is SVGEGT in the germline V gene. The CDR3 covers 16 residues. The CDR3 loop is CASSYPGQGATYEQYF. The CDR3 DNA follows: TGTGCCAGCAGTTACCCAGGACAGGGGGCCACCTACGAGCAGTACTTC.